The entry below gives a single TCR beta chain sequence along with its context. The data were taken from a study of blood T cell repertoires in COVID-19. About the study: The cDNA or gDNA used as material had been derived from T cells, B-cell-depleted T cells, or PBMCs.

The germline V gene encodes CDR1 SGHTS and CDR2 YDEGEE. The CDR3 has 14 amino acids. V dropped 2 bases and J dropped 6 bases, with 11 bases sitting between them. Libraries were prepared by immunoSEQ multiplex PCR; TCRdb keeps only in-frame clonotypes and omits some of them. The sample records 150,000 to 200,000 clones, 82% being singletons. This clonotype originated in a man aged 35-49 years who had recovered from COVID-19. What was sequenced was PBMCs or T cells enriched from blood (not recorded which). The V gene is TRBV5-8, the J gene TRBJ2-2; D unresolved. CDR3 loop: CASSFWVGSGELFF. The CDR3 DNA reads as TGTGCCAGCAGCTTCTGGGTCGGGTCCGGGGAGCTGTTTTTT.